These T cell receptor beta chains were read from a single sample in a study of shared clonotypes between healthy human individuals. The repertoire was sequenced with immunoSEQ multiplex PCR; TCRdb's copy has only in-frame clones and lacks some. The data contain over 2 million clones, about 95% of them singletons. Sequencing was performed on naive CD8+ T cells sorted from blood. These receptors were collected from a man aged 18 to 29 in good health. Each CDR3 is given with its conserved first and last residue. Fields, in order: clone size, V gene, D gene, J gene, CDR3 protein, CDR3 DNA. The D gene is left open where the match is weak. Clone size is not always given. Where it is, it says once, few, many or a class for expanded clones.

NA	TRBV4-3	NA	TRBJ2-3	CASSQEVHGASTDTQYF	TGCGCCAGCAGCCAAGAAGTCCACGGCGCCAGCACAGATACGCAGTATTTT
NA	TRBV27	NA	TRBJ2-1	CASSLDHSYNEQFF	TGTGCCAGCAGTTTGGACCACTCCTACAATGAGCAGTTCTTC
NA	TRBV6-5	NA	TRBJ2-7	CASSYGAGRYEQYF	TGTGCCAGCAGTTACGGCGCGGGACGCTACGAGCAGTACTTC
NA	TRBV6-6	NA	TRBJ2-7	CASSHDSYEQYF	TGTGCCAGCAGCCACGACAGCTACGAGCAGTACTTC
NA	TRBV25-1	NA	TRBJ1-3	CASSQVGGYSGNTIYF	TGTGCCAGCAGTCAAGTCGGGGGTTACTCTGGAAACACCATATATTTT
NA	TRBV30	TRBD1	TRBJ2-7	CAWSVPWLDRGYEQYF	TGTGCCTGGAGTGTACCATGGCTTGACAGGGGCTACGAGCAGTACTTC
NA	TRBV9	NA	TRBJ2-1	CASSTGLEQFF	TGTGCCAGCAGCACGGGGCTGGAGCAGTTCTTC
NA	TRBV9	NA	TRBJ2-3	CASSVVDVSTDTQYF	TGTGCCAGCAGCGTAGTTGACGTAAGCACAGATACGCAGTATTTT
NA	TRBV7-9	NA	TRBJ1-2	CASSLAGGYGYTF	TGTGCCAGCAGCTTAGCGGGAGGCTATGGCTACACCTTC
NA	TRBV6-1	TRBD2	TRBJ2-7	CASSVQGLGAYEQYF	TGTGCCAGCAGTGTACAAGGACTAGGGGCCTACGAGCAGTACTTC
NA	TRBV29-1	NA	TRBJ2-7	CSVQGQSYEQYF	TGCAGCGTTCAAGGACAGTCCTACGAGCAGTACTTC
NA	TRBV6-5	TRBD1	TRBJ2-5	CASSPGQGWETQYF	TGTGCCAGCAGTCCGGGACAGGGGTGGGAGACCCAGTACTTC
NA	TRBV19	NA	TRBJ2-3	CASTNRATDDTQYF	TGTGCCAGTACCAACCGGGCCACCGACGATACGCAGTATTTT
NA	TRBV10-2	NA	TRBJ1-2	CASSERGLGGYTF	TGCGCCAGCAGTGAAAGGGGGTTGGGGGGCTACACCTTC
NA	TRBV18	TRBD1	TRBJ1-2	CASTLNPQGNFYGYTF	TGTGCCAGCACACTAAATCCACAGGGGAACTTCTATGGCTACACCTTC
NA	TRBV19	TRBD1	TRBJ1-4	CASSSGTAVREKLFF	TGTGCCAGTAGCAGCGGGACAGCCGTCCGGGAAAAACTGTTTTTT
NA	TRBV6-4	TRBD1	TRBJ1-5	CASSGTGGVNQPQHF	TGTGCCAGCAGTGGGACAGGGGGAGTCAATCAGCCCCAGCATTTT
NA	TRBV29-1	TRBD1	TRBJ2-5	CSGRTGSGRKTQYF	TGCAGCGGCCGGACAGGGAGTGGTAGAAAGACCCAGTACTTC
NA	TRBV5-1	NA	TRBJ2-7	CASSLEQQYF	TGCGCCAGCAGCTTGGAGCAGCAGTACTTC
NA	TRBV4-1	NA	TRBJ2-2	CASSHARGTGELFF	TGCGCCAGCAGCCATGCCAGGGGTACCGGGGAGCTGTTTTTT
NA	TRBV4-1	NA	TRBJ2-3	CASSRITGGDTQYF	TGCGCCAGCAGCCGCATCACTGGGGGGGATACGCAGTATTTT
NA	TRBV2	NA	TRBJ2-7	CASSEEHYAYEQYF	TGTGCCAGCAGTGAGGAGCATTATGCTTACGAGCAGTACTTC
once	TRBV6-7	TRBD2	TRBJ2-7	CASTYSGAGGPTYEQYF	TGTGCCAGCACCTACTCGGGGGCGGGAGGACCGACCTACGAGCAGTACTTC
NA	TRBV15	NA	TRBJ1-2	CATSGDGGEYGYTF	TGTGCCACCAGCGGGGACGGCGGCGAGTATGGCTACACCTTC
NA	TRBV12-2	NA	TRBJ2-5	CASRFDGPPFRCETQYF	TGTGCAAGTCGCTTTGACGGACCCCCTTTCCGGTGTGAGACCCAGTACTTC
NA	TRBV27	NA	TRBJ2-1	CASSFAPASFYEQFF	TGTGCCAGCAGTTTTGCCCCCGCTAGCTTCTATGAGCAGTTCTTC
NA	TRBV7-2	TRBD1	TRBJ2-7	CASSLPGQGALVYEQYF	TGTGCCAGCAGCTTACCGGGACAGGGGGCCCTTGTTTACGAGCAGTACTTC
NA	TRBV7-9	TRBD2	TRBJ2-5	CASSSLPWTSGEQQETQYF	TGTGCCAGCAGCTCACTCCCTTGGACTAGCGGGGAACAGCAAGAGACCCAGTACTTC
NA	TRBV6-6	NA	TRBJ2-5	CASSYSYGETQYF	TGTGCCAGCAGTTACTCGTACGGGGAGACCCAGTACTTC
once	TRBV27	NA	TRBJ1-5	CASTTTGSNQPQHF	TGTGCCAGCACCACGACAGGTAGCAATCAGCCCCAGCATTTT
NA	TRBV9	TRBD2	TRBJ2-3	CASSVGLAGITDTQYF	TGTGCCAGCAGCGTAGGCCTAGCGGGGATCACAGATACGCAGTATTTT